A single sample gave rise to the 20 T cell receptor beta chains below, sequenced in a study of blood T cell repertoires in COVID-19. Only in-frame clones appear in the TCRdb table, and some are missing; sequencing was by immunoSEQ multiplex PCR. The sample contains some 260,000 clones, around four fifths of which appear only once. The source material was peripheral blood. These receptors came from a woman aged 40 to 50 with active or convalescent COVID-19.

A single count supports this clone. The sample holds other DNA sequences that translate to the same CDR3. The rearrangement links TRBV5-1 to TRBJ1-5; D might be TRBD1 (6 bases). Germline V gives CDR1 SGHRS, CDR2 YFSETQ. The CDR3 extends over 14 amino acids. V was cut by 2 bases and J by 2 bases, with 8 bases left in between. CDR3 sequence reads: CASSLQGGNQPQHF. The CDR3 bases are TGCGCCAGCAGCTTACAGGGAGGCAATCAGCCCCAGCATTTT.

This clone showed up just a few times. The chain links TRBV27 to TRBJ1-5, with a weak D call TRBD1 (6 bases). Germline lookup yields CDR1 MNHEY and CDR2 SMNVEV (reference sequence). The CDR3 runs 13 residues. Trimming pared 9 bases from V and 7 bases from J, leaving 16 bases between. The CDR3 sequence: CASRQQGGQPQHF. CDR3 nucleotides: TGTGCCAGTAGACAACAGGGAGGGCAGCCCCAGCATTTT.

This clone is a singleton in its sample. J is TRBJ1-5 and V is TRBV6-6; D call uncertain. The CDR3 extends over 15 amino acids. From germline, CDR1 is MNHNY and CDR2 SVGAGI (reference sequence). Trimming left V 1 base short and J 3 bases short, with 10 bases between. The CDR3 protein is CASSYLTGYNQPQHF. The CDR3 DNA is TGTGCCAGCAGTTACTTGACGGGGTACAATCAGCCCCAGCATTTT.

This clone was found once. The gene calls are TRBV15 and TRBJ2-5; D might be TRBD1 (6 bases). V was cut by 4 bases and J by 7 bases, with 19 bases left in between. Germline V lookup: CDR1 LNHNV, CDR2 YYDKDF (reference sequence). The CDR3 consists of 15 residues. The CDR3 sequence: CATSTPQMGAGTQYF. DNA of the CDR3: TGTGCCACCAGCACTCCCCAAATGGGGGCCGGGACCCAGTACTTC.

This chain connects TRBV9 to TRBJ2-1; 8 bases are a match to TRBD2. Trimming removed 4 bases from V and 10 bases from J; junction bases left unmatched: 13. In germline, CDR1 is SGDLS, CDR2 YYNGEE. The CDR3 covers 15 residues. CDR3 amino acids: CASSRETSAWWEQFF. CDR3 nucleotide sequence: TGTGCCAGCAGCCGCGAGACTAGCGCGTGGTGGGAGCAGTTCTTC.

J is TRBJ2-3 and V is TRBV11-2; tentatively, D is TRBD2 (6 bases). The ends were cut back, 5 bases at V and 2 bases at J, with 14 bases in the middle. Germline CDR1 is SGHAT and CDR2 is FQNNGV. The CDR3 is made up of 15 amino acids. In DNA form, the CDR3 reads TGTGCCAGCAGCCCGGGGACTGCTTACACAGATACGCAGTATTTT. This translates into CASSPGTAYTDTQYF.

This clone was observed at least ten times. This sequence joins TRBV11-2 and TRBJ2-3; D remains ambiguous. With 4 bases removed from V and 0 bases from J, the gap between germline ends came to 11 bases. The CDR3 runs to 15 residues. CDR1 is SGHAT, CDR2 FQNNGV, per germline. The CDR3 DNA sequence: TGTGCCAGCAGCTCCCCGCGAATAAGCACAGATACGCAGTATTTT. Its protein product is CASSSPRISTDTQYF.

The chain recombines TRBV5-4 with TRBJ2-3, with 9 bases identical to TRBD1. Trimming took 4 bases from V and 1 from J; bases not matched to a gene: 4. The CDR3 has 15 amino acids. CDR1 is SGHNT and CDR2 is YYREEE in the germline V gene (reference sequence). CDR3 sequence reads: CASSPRTGGTDTQYF. The CDR3 DNA reads as TGTGCCAGCAGCCCCCGGACAGGGGGCACAGATACGCAGTATTTT.

The chain has TRBV30 and TRBJ1-2, with a possible D match to TRBD1 (5 bases). V lost 5 bases and J 4 bases, leaving 11 bases between the germline ends. The CDR3 totals 12 residues. The germline CDR1 and CDR2 sequences are GTSNPN and SVGIG (reference sequence). CDR3 sequence (DNA): TGTGCCTGGGGCGGGGGAGGCTATGGCTACACCTTC. The encoded protein is CAWGGGGYGYTF. Drawing the rest from reference TRBV30 and TRBJ1-2, the complete variable domain is SQTIHQWPATLVQPVGSPLSLECTVEGTSNPNLYWYRQAAGRGLQLLFYSVGIGQISSEVPQNLSASRPQDRQFILSSKKLLLSDSGFYLCAWGGGGYGYTFGSGTRLTVV.

V gene TRBV9 combines with J gene TRBJ1-1, with 8 bases lining up with TRBD1. Trimming removed 2 bases from V and 1 base from J; junction bases left unmatched: 4. Germline CDR1 reads SGDLS; CDR2 reads YYNGEE. The CDR3 consists of 15 residues. CDR3 in DNA: TGTGCCAGCAGCGTTCTCCAGGGGGCGAACACTGAAGCTTTCTTT. Translating gives CASSVLQGANTEAFF.

This clone was seen only a few times. The rearrangement links TRBV2 to TRBJ2-3; the match to TRBD1 covers 7 bases. J was trimmed by 4 bases and V by 0 bases; bases with no gene match: 7. In germline, CDR1 is SNHLY, CDR2 FYNNEI. The CDR3 has 16 residues. The CDR3 DNA sequence: TGTGCCAGCAGTGAAGCTGAAGGACAGGTCCCAGATACGCAGTATTTT. Its protein product is CASSEAEGQVPDTQYF.

The chain recombines TRBV19 with TRBJ1-4, with D uncertain. The V end lost 2 bases, the J end lost 0 bases, and 7 bases lay between the germline ends. Germline lookup yields CDR1 LNHDA and CDR2 SQIVND (reference sequence). The CDR3 has 15 amino acids. In DNA form, the CDR3 reads TGTGCCAGTAGTATAATCGGAGCAACTAATGAAAAACTGTTTTTT. Its translation: CASSIIGATNEKLFF.

This rearrangement joins TRBV7-3 to TRBJ1-1; TRBD1 is a possible D gene (5 bases). Germline V lookup: CDR1 SGHTA, CDR2 FQGTGA. With 5 bases removed from V and 1 base from J, the gap between germline ends came to 8 bases. The CDR3 spans 13 residues. The CDR3 DNA follows: TGTGCCAGCAGCACCGACAGGAACACTGAAGCTTTCTTT. This encodes CASSTDRNTEAFF.

V is TRBV4-1 and J is TRBJ1-5, with 9 bases fitting TRBD1. Per germline, CDR1 MGHRA and CDR2 YSYEKL. Trimming removed 1 base from V and 7 bases from J; junction bases left unmatched: 14. This CDR3 comprises 18 residues. The CDR3 is CASSQVLLRRDRVQPQHF. CDR3 in DNA: TGCGCCAGCAGCCAAGTTTTATTAAGGAGGGACAGGGTCCAGCCCCAGCATTTT.

This sequence joins TRBV28 and TRBJ2-1; a weak D match, TRBD1 (7 bases). The length of the CDR3 is 14 residues. The V gene's germline CDR1 is MDHEN and CDR2 SYDVKM. V dropped 1 base and J dropped 10 bases, with 14 bases sitting between them. CDR3 loop: CASSLSRGASEQFF. CDR3 in DNA: TGTGCCAGCAGTTTATCCAGGGGGGCAAGCGAGCAGTTCTTC.

A single count supports this clone. The CDR3 loop is CASSLQQEKLFF. As DNA, the CDR3 is TGTGCCAGCAGTTTACAACAGGAGAAACTGTTTTTT. The rearrangement joins TRBV12-3 or TRBV12-4 to TRBJ1-4; weak D call: TRBD1 (5 bases). The CDR3 extends over 12 amino acids. V dropped 2 bases and J dropped 11 bases, with 9 bases sitting between them.

The V call is TRBV6-5, the J call TRBJ2-5; 7 nucleotides line up with TRBD1. CDR1 is MNHEY, CDR2 SVGAGI, per germline. This CDR3 region has 13 residues. Trimming cost V 6 bases and J 4 bases; bases outside gene matches: 5. The DNA for the CDR3 is TGTGCCAGCAGCCCGACAGGGAGAGAGACCCAGTACTTC. Residues: CASSPTGRETQYF.

The chain employs TRBV14 and TRBJ1-2, with 11 bases aligning to TRBD1. V was clipped by 8 bases and J by 5 bases; unmatched bases: 4. Germline V gene data show CDR1 as SGHDN and CDR2 as FVKESK. The CDR3 runs 13 residues. The CDR3 sequence is CASGDRGKYGYTF. CDR3 nucleotides: TGTGCCAGCGGGGACAGGGGGAAGTATGGCTACACCTTC.

This rearrangement joins TRBV4-1 to TRBJ2-2; 7 bases align to TRBD2. This CDR3 comprises 14 residues. The V gene's germline CDR1 is MGHRA and CDR2 YSYEKL. V trimming: 6 bases; J trimming: 3 bases; junction bases outside the gene matches: 4. The CDR3 coding sequence is TGCGCCAGCAGTCAACGGGGGGACACCGGGGAGCTGTTTTTT. Its translation is CASSQRGDTGELFF.

The V gene is TRBV6-5, the J gene TRBJ1-5; 7 bases map to TRBD1. The V gene's germline CDR1 is MNHEY and CDR2 SVGAGI. Trimming removed 5 bases from V and 6 bases from J; junction bases left unmatched: 4. CDR3 length: 13 amino acids. As DNA, the CDR3 is TGTGCCAGCAGTCGACAGGGAGGTCAGCCCCAGCATTTT. This translates into CASSRQGGQPQHF.